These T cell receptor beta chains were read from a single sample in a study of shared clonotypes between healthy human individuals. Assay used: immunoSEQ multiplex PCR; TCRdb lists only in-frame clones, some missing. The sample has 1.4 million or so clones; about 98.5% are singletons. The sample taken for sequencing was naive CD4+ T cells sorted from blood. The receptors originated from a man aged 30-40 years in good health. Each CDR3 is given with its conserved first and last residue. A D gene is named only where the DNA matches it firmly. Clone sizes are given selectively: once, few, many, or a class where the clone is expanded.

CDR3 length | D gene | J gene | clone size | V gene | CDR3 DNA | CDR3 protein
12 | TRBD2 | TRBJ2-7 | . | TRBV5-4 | TGTGCCAGCAGCTTGACTAGCGGCGAGCAGTACTTC | CASSLTSGEQYF
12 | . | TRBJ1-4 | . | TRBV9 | TGTGCCAGCAGCGTTCTAAGGGGAAAACTGTTTTTT | CASSVLRGKLFF
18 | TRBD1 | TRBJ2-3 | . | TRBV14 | TGTGCCAGCAGCCAACAATTCCGGGACAGTCAAACGAAGGATACGCAGTATTTT | CASSQQFRDSQTKDTQYF
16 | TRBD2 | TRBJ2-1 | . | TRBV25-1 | TGTGCCAGCAGTGAACCTCGCGGGAGATTCTACAATGAGCAGTTCTTC | CASSEPRGRFYNEQFF
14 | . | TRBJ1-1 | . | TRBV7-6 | TGTGCCAGCAGCTTAGGTCCCAGCAGCGTGGGATCTTTCTTT | CASSLGPSSVGSFF
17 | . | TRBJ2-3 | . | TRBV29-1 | TGCAGCGTTGAACCTTTCTCGGGGCGGGGCCGCACAGATACGCAGTATTTT | CSVEPFSGRGRTDTQYF
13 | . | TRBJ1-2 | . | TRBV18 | TGTGCCAGCTCCCCCCCGGGGAGGAATGGCTACACCTTC | CASSPPGRNGYTF
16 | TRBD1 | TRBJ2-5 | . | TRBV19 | TGTGCCAGTAAACAGGGGGCCGCCGGCTTCCAAGAGACCCAGTACTTC | CASKQGAAGFQETQYF
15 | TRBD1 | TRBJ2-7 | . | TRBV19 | TGTGCCAGTAGTAGCCGGGACAGGGGTAGCGAAGAGCAGTACTTC | CASSSRDRGSEEQYF
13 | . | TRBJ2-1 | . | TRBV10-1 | TGCGCCAGCAGCGGCAATTCCTACAATGAGCAGTTCTTC | CASSGNSYNEQFF
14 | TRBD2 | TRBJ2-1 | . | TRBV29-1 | TGCAGCTCGCGCCGCTCGGGAGGGCTCGATGAGCAGTTCTTC | CSSRRSGGLDEQFF
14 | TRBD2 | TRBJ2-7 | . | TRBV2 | TGTGCCAGCAGCACCTCCGGGACTAAGGGCGAGCAGTACTTC | CASSTSGTKGEQYF
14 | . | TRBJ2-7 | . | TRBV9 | TGTGCCAGCAGCGTAGATGGGAGCTCCTACGAGCAGTACTTC | CASSVDGSSYEQYF
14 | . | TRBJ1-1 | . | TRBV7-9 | TGTGCCAGCCGGACTCAGGGAACGGGCACTGAAGCTTTCTTT | CASRTQGTGTEAFF
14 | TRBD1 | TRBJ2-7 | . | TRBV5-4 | TGTGCCAGCAGCCCGGACAGGGCGTCCGTCGAGCAGTACTTC | CASSPDRASVEQYF
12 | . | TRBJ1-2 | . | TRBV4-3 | TGCGCCAGCAGCAAAGACGGCTATGGCTACACCTTC | CASSKDGYGYTF
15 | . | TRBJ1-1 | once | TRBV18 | TGTGCCAGCTCACGCAATCGGGGTCTGGGAACTGAAGCTTTCTTT | CASSRNRGLGTEAFF
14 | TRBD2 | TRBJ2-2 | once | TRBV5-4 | TGTGCCAGCAGCTTTACTAGCGCGGGCGGGGAGCTGTTTTTT | CASSFTSAGGELFF
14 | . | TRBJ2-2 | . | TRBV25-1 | TGTGCCAGCGAGTCCATGGGGATAACCGGGGAGCTGTTTTTT | CASESMGITGELFF
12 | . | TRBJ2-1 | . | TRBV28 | TGTGCCAGCAGGATAGGGATGAATGAGCAGTTCTTC | CASRIGMNEQFF
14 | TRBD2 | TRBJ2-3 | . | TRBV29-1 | TGCAGCGTTGCCCCTAGCGGCATCACAGATACGCAGTATTTT | CSVAPSGITDTQYF
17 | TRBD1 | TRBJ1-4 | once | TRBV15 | TGTGCCACCAGCAGAGTTAGGGGGCGGGTATCTAATGAAAAACTGTTTTTT | CATSRVRGRVSNEKLFF
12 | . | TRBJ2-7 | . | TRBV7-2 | TGTGCCAGCAGCCGAACAGGAGGCGAGCAGTACTTC | CASSRTGGEQYF
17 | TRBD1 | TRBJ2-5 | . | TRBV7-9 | TGTGCCAGCAGCCCTGGGACAGGGGGCTATTATCTGGAGACCCAGTACTTC | CASSPGTGGYYLETQYF
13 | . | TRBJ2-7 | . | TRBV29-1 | TGCAGCGTCGCCCACAAGCTAGCCTACGAGCAGTACTTC | CSVAHKLAYEQYF
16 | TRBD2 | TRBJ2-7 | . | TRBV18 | TGTGCCAGCTCACCACCGGGCGTAGCGGGAGGGCTCGAGCAGTACTTC | CASSPPGVAGGLEQYF
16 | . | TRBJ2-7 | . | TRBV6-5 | TGTGCCAGCAGTTACCCGTCGGGTAAAGGGTCCTACGAGCAGTACTTC | CASSYPSGKGSYEQYF
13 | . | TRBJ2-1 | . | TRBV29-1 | TGCAGCGTTGAAGAGACGTGGGGGGATGAGCAGTTCTTC | CSVEETWGDEQFF